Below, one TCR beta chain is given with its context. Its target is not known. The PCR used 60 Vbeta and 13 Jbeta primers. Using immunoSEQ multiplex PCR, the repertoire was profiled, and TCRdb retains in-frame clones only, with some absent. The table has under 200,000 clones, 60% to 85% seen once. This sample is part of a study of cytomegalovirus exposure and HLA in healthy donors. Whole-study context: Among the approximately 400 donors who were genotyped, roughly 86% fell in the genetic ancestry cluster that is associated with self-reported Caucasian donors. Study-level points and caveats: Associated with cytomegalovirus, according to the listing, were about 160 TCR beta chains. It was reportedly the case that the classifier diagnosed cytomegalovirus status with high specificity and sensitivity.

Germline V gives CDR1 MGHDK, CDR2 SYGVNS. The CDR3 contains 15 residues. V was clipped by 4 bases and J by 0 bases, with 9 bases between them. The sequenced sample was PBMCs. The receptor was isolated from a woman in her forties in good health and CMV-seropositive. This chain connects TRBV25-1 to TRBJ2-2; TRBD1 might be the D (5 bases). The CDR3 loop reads CASSVGVSNTGELFF. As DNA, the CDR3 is TGTGCCAGCAGTGTAGGGGTTTCGAACACCGGGGAGCTGTTTTTT. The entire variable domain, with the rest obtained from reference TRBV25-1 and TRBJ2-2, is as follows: EADIYQTPRYLVIGTGKKITLECSQTMGHDKMYWYQQDPGMELHLIHYSYGVNSTEKGDLSSESTVSRIRTEHFPLTLESARPSHTSQYLCASSVGVSNTGELFFGEGSRLTVL.